The clone carrying this T cell receptor beta chain was observed a handful of times. The antigen remains undetermined. Documented treatment: oral pan-JAK inhibitor, 5-10 mg twice daily. V shed 4 bases and J shed 12 bases, with 16 bases lying between them. The CDR3 runs 13 residues. Looked up from germline, CDR1 is SEHNR and CDR2 is FQNEAQ (reference sequence). The sample originates from a study of CD8+ T cells in alopecia areata. The overall study: The study gave treated patients oral tofacitinib at 5 to 10 mg twice daily.

The study's findings and limits: Clonality in lesional scalp, especially alopecia totalis/universalis, exceeded that of normal scalp.

Extraction of RNA preceded its reverse transcription into cDNA, which served as the sequencing template. Sequencing used immunoSEQ multiplex PCR; TCRdb keeps in-frame clones, though not all of them. Among around 200,000 clones listed, around 50% were seen once. V and J are TRBV7-9 and TRBJ2-1; no clear D. This TCR derives from a human donor with alopecia areata. Specimen: CD8+ T cells sorted from blood, collected at week 24, from a patient treated with tofacitinib. CDR3 bases: TGTGCCAGCAGCTCCCGAAGGGCGGTTTGGCAGTTCTTC. It encodes CASSSRRAVWQFF.